The 26 T cell receptor beta chains given below trace back to one sample, sequenced in a study of blood T cell repertoires in COVID-19. TCRdb's copy holds only in-frame clones and misses some; the assay was immunoSEQ multiplex PCR. In the table there are about 240,000 clones, around 83% of which are singletons. The sample was peripheral blood. The receptors originated from a woman aged 60-75 years with active or convalescent COVID-19.

The chain uses TRBV19 and TRBJ2-3, with TRBD1 identical over 9 bases. J lost 12 bases, V lost 4 bases, and 8 bases had no gene match. Germline V gene data show CDR1 as LNHDA and CDR2 as SQIVND (reference sequence). The length of the CDR3 is 13 residues. The CDR3 is CASSTTGGSAQYF. As DNA, the CDR3 is TGTGCCAGTAGTACAACAGGGGGCTCGGCCCAGTATTTT.

The genes are TRBV4-1 and TRBJ2-2; 8 bases are a match to TRBD1. V was pared by 0 bases and J by 0 bases, with 9 bases of the junction left unmatched. Germline V gene data show CDR1 as MGHRA and CDR2 as YSYEKL. The CDR3 contains 19 residues. The DNA for the CDR3 is TGCGCCAGCAGCCAAGAAGGACAGGGTATGATCGCGAACACCGGGGAGCTGTTTTTT. Translation: CASSQEGQGMIANTGELFF.

The chain uses TRBV30 and TRBJ2-3; 9 positions agree with TRBD2. This CDR3 has 14 residues. V shed 5 bases and J 5 bases; nucleotides not matched to a gene: 8. Per the germline V gene, CDR1 is GTSNPN and CDR2 is SVGIG (reference sequence). CDR3 protein: CAWQAGGGRDTQYF. The CDR3 DNA reads TGTGCCTGGCAAGCGGGGGGCGGGAGAGATACGCAGTATTTT.

The chain has TRBV3-1 (or the pseudogene TRBV3-2) and TRBJ1-2, with 8 bases matching TRBD1. There are 15 residues in the CDR3. Germline lookup yields CDR1 LGHDT and CDR2 YNNKEL (reference sequence). The V gene end was trimmed by 5 bases and the J gene end by 0 bases; junction bases not matched to a gene: 5. CDR3 bases: TGTGCCAGCAGCTTCAGGGGGCGGACTAACTATGGCTACACCTTC. Translation gives CASSFRGRTNYGYTF.

The rearrangement uses TRBV5-1 and TRBJ2-1; 8 positions match TRBD1. The V segment lost 4 bases and the J segment 0 bases; nucleotides outside the gene matches: 3. This CDR3 has 15 residues. CDR1 and CDR2 (germline): SGHRS, YFSETQ. CDR3 sequence: CASSRTGNSYNEQFF. For the CDR3, the DNA is TGCGCCAGCAGCAGGACAGGGAACTCCTACAATGAGCAGTTCTTC.

The genes are TRBV30 and TRBJ1-2; the D gene is possibly TRBD1 (5 bases). Germline V gene sequence: CDR1 GTSNPN, CDR2 SVGIG (reference sequence). The CDR3 sequence is 15 residues long. V lost 3 bases to trimming and J lost 2 bases, with 16 bases between them. The CDR3 DNA reads as TGTGCCTGGAGGGGGGGACTCCGACTCAACTATGGCTACACCTTC. Translated: CAWRGGLRLNYGYTF.

This clone was seen a handful of times. V and J are TRBV5-1 and TRBJ2-3, with 7 bases fitting TRBD1. The CDR3 has 18 amino acids. J gave up 5 bases and V 4 bases, and 19 bases lay outside the gene matches. The germline V gene encodes CDR1 SGHRS and CDR2 YFSETQ. CDR3 DNA: TGCGCCAGCAGCCGGGTTGCGAGGCGTCAGGGGGTCAAAGATACGCAGTATTTT. This gives the protein CASSRVARRQGVKDTQYF.

The V gene is TRBV6-5, the J gene TRBJ1-2; 8 bases line up with TRBD1. Germline lookup yields CDR1 MNHEY and CDR2 SVGAGI. The CDR3 has 13 residues. J gave up 4 bases and V 7 bases, and 5 bases lay outside the gene matches. CDR3 protein: CASTGQGTYGYTF. CDR3 in DNA: TGTGCCAGCACTGGACAGGGCACCTATGGCTACACCTTC.

The gene calls are TRBV5-1 and TRBJ1-6; D unclear. The germline V gene has CDR1 SGHRS and CDR2 YFSETQ. The CDR3 spans 16 residues. V dropped 0 bases and J dropped 7 bases, with 14 bases sitting between them. As DNA, the CDR3 is TGCGCCAGCAGCTTGGCCGGAGGGCCCGGCAATTCACCCCTCCACTTT. Protein product: CASSLAGGPGNSPLHF.

The DNA for the CDR3 is TGCGCCAGCAGCCAAGAAGTGGGCTGGTTTTACAATGAGCAGTTCTTC. Its translation is CASSQEVGWFYNEQFF. The rearrangement uses TRBV4-3 and TRBJ2-1; D is ambiguous. Per the germline V gene, CDR1 is LGHNA and CDR2 is YSLEER. The V and J ends lost 0 bases and 4 bases respectively, with 13 bases between them. There are 16 residues in the CDR3.

The chain uses TRBV5-1 and TRBJ1-3; TRBD1 might be the D (5 bases). The germline CDR1 and CDR2 sequences are SGHRS and YFSETQ. CDR3 length equals 12 residues. The CDR3 nucleotides read TGCGCTTCCCAGGGCTCTGGAAACACCATATATTTT. Translation: CASQGSGNTIYF.

The V gene is TRBV19, the J gene TRBJ1-5; TRBD1 matches 7 bases. CDR3 length equals 14 residues. Losses at the gene ends were 6 bases for V and 4 bases for J; bases not matched to a gene: 6. The germline gives CDR1 LNHDA, CDR2 SQIVND (reference sequence). CDR3: CASSAGTANQPQHF. CDR3 nucleotide sequence: TGTGCCAGTAGCGCCGGGACAGCAAATCAGCCCCAGCATTTT. The full variable domain, with the rest looked up from reference TRBV19 and TRBJ1-5, is DGGITQSPKYLFRKEGQNVTLSCEQNLNHDAMYWYRQDPGQGLRLIYYSQIVNDFQKGDIAEGYSVSREKKESFPLTVTSAQKNPTAFYLCASSAGTANQPQHFGDGTRLSIL.

The table lists this clone with a few counts. The chain joins TRBV28 to TRBJ2-7; TRBD2 matches 7 bases. The CDR3 consists of 13 residues. Germline loops: CDR1 MDHEN, CDR2 SYDVKM. The V gene end was trimmed by 5 bases and the J gene end by 6 bases; junction bases not matched to a gene: 7. This chain's CDR3 is CASSPGTKGEQYF. Written as DNA, the CDR3 is TGTGCCAGCAGTCCCGGGACTAAAGGCGAGCAGTACTTC.

The rearrangement joins TRBV19 to TRBJ2-3; TRBD2 matches at 9 bases. Germline trimming cut 2 bases from V and 9 bases from J; bases unmatched to any gene: 9. CDR3 size: 15 residues. Germline V gene sequence: CDR1 LNHDA, CDR2 SQIVND (reference sequence). CDR3 region: CASSIRLAGKGTQYF. The DNA for the CDR3 is TGTGCCAGTAGTATAAGGCTAGCGGGGAAGGGAACGCAGTATTTT.

The CDR3 nucleotides read TGCGCCAGCAGCTTGTTGGGGGCCTCAACCTATGGCTACACCTTC. Translated, it gives CASSLLGASTYGYTF. This chain links TRBV5-1 with TRBJ1-2; tentatively, D is TRBD1 (6 bases). The germline gives CDR1 SGHRS, CDR2 YFSETQ. The CDR3 is 15 residues long. The V gene lost 1 base and the J gene lost 4 bases, with 14 bases spanning the gap.

The rearrangement links TRBV5-1 to TRBJ2-5; TRBD1 matches at 8 bases. Germline V gene data show CDR1 as SGHRS and CDR2 as YFSETQ. The length of the CDR3 is 15 residues. The J segment lost 2 bases and the V segment lost 2 bases, leaving 5 bases of the junction unmatched. The CDR3 sequence is CASSFGQGSQETQYF. CDR3 DNA sequence: TGCGCCAGCAGCTTTGGACAGGGCTCGCAAGAGACCCAGTACTTC.

V gene TRBV2 combines with J gene TRBJ1-2; TRBD1 matches at 7 bases. The trim removed 4 bases at V and 13 bases at J, leaving 9 bases unmatched. The length of the CDR3 is 12 residues. Germline loops: CDR1 SNHLY, CDR2 FYNNEI. The CDR3 loop reads CASSVQGTRGTF. In nucleotides, the CDR3 is TGTGCCAGCAGTGTACAGGGGACTCGGGGCACCTTC.

The V and J genes are TRBV7-3 and TRBJ1-2, with 8 bases identical to TRBD1. The junction had 6 bases not matched to a gene; V was cut back by 5 bases and J by 4 bases. The CDR3 sequence is 14 residues long. Germline V gene sequence: CDR1 SGHTA, CDR2 FQGTGA. CDR3 amino acids: CASSPGDRSYGYTF. The DNA of the CDR3 is TGTGCCAGCAGCCCGGGGGACAGGTCCTATGGCTACACCTTC.

The table lists this clone with a count of one. As DNA, the CDR3 is TGTGCCAGCAGCCAGGTTGGGACAGGGCCCACTGAAGCTTTCTTT. Translation: CASSQVGTGPTEAFF. The chain employs TRBV3-1 (or the pseudogene TRBV3-2) and TRBJ1-1; 9 bases are shared with TRBD1. V lost 3 bases, J lost 4 bases, and 6 bases stayed unmatched. Germline V gives CDR1 LGHDT, CDR2 YNNKEL (reference sequence). This CDR3 is 15 amino acids long.

The chain uses TRBV11-2 and TRBJ2-7, with D tentatively TRBD1 (6 bases). V lost 5 bases and J 2 bases, leaving 16 bases between the germline ends. Germline CDR1 is SGHAT and CDR2 is FQNNGV. This CDR3 has 15 amino acids. CDR3 region: CASSRYRDNTYEQYF. The CDR3 DNA is TGTGCCAGCAGCCGGTACAGGGACAATACCTACGAGCAGTACTTC.

This clone has only one observation. The genes are TRBV9 and TRBJ2-3, with 10 nucleotides matching TRBD2. Germline V lookup: CDR1 SGDLS, CDR2 YYNGEE. The length of the CDR3 is 16 residues. J was trimmed by 1 base and V by 0 bases; bases with no gene match: 2. In DNA form, the CDR3 reads TGTGCCAGCAGCGTAGCGCTAGCGGGGGGCACAGATACGCAGTATTTT. This sequence encodes CASSVALAGGTDTQYF.

Concerning this clone: A read error may produce the germline difference seen at one junction end. The chain links TRBV6-6 to TRBJ2-5; TRBD1 might be the D (6 bases). The germline gives CDR1 MNHNY, CDR2 SVGAGI (reference sequence). The CDR3 is 14 residues long. The CDR3 is CASSYGQYQDTQYF. For the CDR3, the DNA is TGTGCCAGCAGTTACGGACAGTACCAAGATACCCAGTACTTC.

V usage is TRBV27 and J usage is TRBJ1-1; perhaps TRBD1 as D (5 bases). V lost 6 bases and J 5 bases, leaving 16 bases between the germline ends. The germline V gene encodes CDR1 MNHEY and CDR2 SMNVEV (reference sequence). This CDR3 has 14 residues. CDR3 sequence reads: CASRWRGQGTEAFF. The CDR3 DNA follows: TGTGCCAGCAGATGGCGGGGCCAAGGTACTGAAGCTTTCTTT.

This chain joins TRBV4-3 and TRBJ1-4; no reliable D call. The CDR3 covers 15 residues. The germline V and J ends were trimmed by 6 bases and 2 bases, with 13 bases remaining between them. CDR1 LGHNA and CDR2 YSLEER come from the germline V gene. The CDR3 DNA reads TGCGCCAGCAGACGGTCGGCGGGGACTAATGAAAAACTGTTTTTT. Translation gives CASRRSAGTNEKLFF.

The chain uses TRBV5-1 and TRBJ2-7, with D possibly being TRBD1 (6 bases). The CDR3 consists of 11 residues. Germline values: CDR1 SGHRS, CDR2 YFSETQ. V dropped 4 bases and J dropped 7 bases, with 9 bases sitting between them. The CDR3 DNA sequence: TGCGCCAGCAGCACCGGACAGGAGCAGTACTTC. Residues: CASSTGQEQYF. Full variable domain (rest looked up from reference TRBV5-1 and TRBJ2-7): KAGVTQTPRYLIKTRGQQVTLSCSPISGHRSVSWYQQTPGQGLQFLFEYFSETQRNKGNFPGRFSGRQFSNSRSEMNVSTLELGDSALYLCASSTGQEQYFGPGTRLTVT.

The rearrangement links TRBV2 to TRBJ2-1; no clear D gene. CDR1 is SNHLY, CDR2 FYNNEI, per germline. V lost 2 bases to trimming and J lost 0 bases, with 17 bases between them. CDR3 length: 18 amino acids. The DNA of the CDR3 is TGTGCCAGCAGTGAACCCACCGGCCCCACGGGCTCCTACAATGAGCAGTTCTTC. Translation: CASSEPTGPTGSYNEQFF.